A single sample is the source of the 26 T cell receptor beta chains below, sequenced in a study of T cell responses to AZD1222 COVID-19 vaccine. Assay used: immunoSEQ multiplex PCR; TCRdb lists only in-frame clones, some missing. This sample carries 100,000 to 150,000 clones, 92% of them seen once, and the ten largest clones take 0.85% to 1.2%. This specimen was peripheral blood, taken 28 days after the second AZD1222 dose. Every receptor here comes from an adult who received the AZD1222 COVID-19 vaccine.

This clone was found once. The chain combines TRBV7-9 with TRBJ2-1; 11 positions agree with TRBD2. Trimming removed 3 bases from V and 3 bases from J; junction bases left unmatched: 4. Germline loops: CDR1 SEHNR, CDR2 FQNEAQ (reference sequence). The CDR3 has 16 residues. The CDR3 here is CASSFTGTSGYNEQFF. The CDR3 nucleotides are TGTGCCAGCAGCTTTACGGGGACTAGCGGCTACAATGAGCAGTTCTTC.

This chain uses TRBV28 with TRBJ2-2; 7 bases agree with TRBD2. The CDR3 extends over 16 amino acids. The V gene end was trimmed by 2 bases and the J gene end by 2 bases; junction bases not matched to a gene: 5. Germline lookup yields CDR1 MDHEN and CDR2 SYDVKM. The CDR3 bases are TGTGCCAGCAGTTTAGGTCTAGCGGCTAACACCGGGGAGCTGTTTTTT. It codes for CASSLGLAANTGELFF. Full variable domain (remainder filled in from reference TRBV28 and TRBJ2-2): DVKVTQSSRYLVKRTGEKVFLECVQDMDHENMFWYRQDPGLGLRLIYFSYDVKMKEKGDIPEGYSVSREKKERFSLILESASTNQTSMYLCASSLGLAANTGELFFGEGSRLTVL.

The chain recombines TRBV28 with TRBJ1-3; D may be TRBD1 (5 bases). The CDR3 has 14 residues. Germline CDR1 MDHEN, CDR2 SYDVKM. Trimming cost V 0 bases and J 4 bases, with 7 bases left between them. The CDR3: CASSLWAGGNTIYF. Here the CDR3 DNA reads TGTGCCAGCAGTTTATGGGCAGGGGGAAACACCATATATTTT.

This clone was observed a single time. The chain couples TRBV6-2 or TRBV6-3 to TRBJ2-1; 9 bases fit TRBD2. Trimming took 2 bases from V and 7 from J; bases not matched to a gene: 12. Germline loops: CDR1 MNHEY, CDR2 SVGEGT. This CDR3 comprises 17 residues. CDR3 nucleotide sequence: TGTGCCAGCAGTTACCCCCAAGCGGGGGGATCAAAGAATGAGCAGTTCTTC. Its protein product is CASSYPQAGGSKNEQFF.

The chain has TRBV6-2 or TRBV6-3 and TRBJ1-2; D gene ambiguous. The CDR3 sequence is 14 residues long. Germline assignment: CDR1 MNHEY and CDR2 SVGEGT. Trimming pared 2 bases from V and 7 bases from J, leaving 14 bases between. CDR3 sequence: CASSYVGEVSGYTF. The CDR3 DNA reads as TGTGCCAGCAGTTACGTTGGGGAAGTGAGTGGCTACACCTTC.

The chain couples TRBV7-3 to TRBJ1-1, with TRBD1 as a possible D gene (6 bases). The germline gives CDR1 SGHTA, CDR2 FQGTGA. V was trimmed by 0 bases and J by 1 base, leaving 6 bases between them. The CDR3 loop spans 14 amino acids. The CDR3 protein is CASSLTRGNTEAFF. The CDR3 DNA sequence: TGTGCCAGCAGCTTAACCAGGGGGAACACTGAAGCTTTCTTT.

This chain links TRBV12-3 or TRBV12-4 with TRBJ1-5; no reliable D call. V shed 6 bases and J shed 0 bases, with 6 bases lying between them. This CDR3 region has 13 residues. CDR3 nucleotide sequence: TGTGCCAGCAGGGGATATAGCAATCAGCCCCAGCATTTT. Protein: CASRGYSNQPQHF.

This chain connects TRBV30 to TRBJ2-7, with 9 bases fitting TRBD1. V lost 2 bases to trimming and J lost 3 bases; unmatched junction nucleotides: 5. CDR1 is GTSNPN and CDR2 is SVGIG in the germline V gene (reference sequence). The CDR3 is 14 amino acids. The chain's CDR3 is CAWSSGTGFYEQYF. CDR3 DNA sequence: TGTGCCTGGAGTTCCGGGACAGGGTTCTACGAGCAGTACTTC. Filled out from reference TRBV30 and TRBJ2-7, the complete variable domain reads SQTIHQWPATLVQPVGSPLSLECTVEGTSNPNLYWYRQAAGRGLQLLFYSVGIGQISSEVPQNLSASRPQDRQFILSSKKLLLSDSGFYLCAWSSGTGFYEQYFGPGTRLTVT.

The chain uses TRBV27 and TRBJ2-7, with TRBD2 matching 10 bases. The CDR3 has 15 amino acids. The J segment lost 2 bases and the V segment lost 4 bases, leaving 5 bases of the junction unmatched. Germline V gene data show CDR1 as MNHEY and CDR2 as SMNVEV (reference sequence). DNA for the CDR3: TGTGCCAGCAGTTCCCCTACTAGCGGGACCTACGAGCAGTACTTC. Translation gives CASSSPTSGTYEQYF.

V usage is TRBV29-1 and J usage is TRBJ2-3; 7 bases map to TRBD1. Germline trimming cut 7 bases from V and 0 bases from J; bases unmatched to any gene: 7. The CDR3 runs to 14 residues. Looked up from germline, CDR1 is SQVTM and CDR2 is ANQGSEA. CDR3 nucleotides: TGCAGCGAAATAACAGGGGTGAGCACAGATACGCAGTATTTT. It codes for CSEITGVSTDTQYF.

The rearrangement links TRBV7-3 to TRBJ2-1; D remains unclear. The CDR3 runs 15 residues. CDR1 SGHTA and CDR2 FQGTGA come from the germline V gene. V was pared by 5 bases and J by 1 base, with 12 bases between. The CDR3 bases are TGTGCCAGCAGCACCCGGGTGGGTTCCTACAATGAGCAGTTCTTC. This sequence encodes CASSTRVGSYNEQFF.

This sequence joins TRBV2 and TRBJ2-3, with 14 bases that match TRBD2. Germline CDR1 SNHLY, CDR2 FYNNEI. The CDR3 sequence is 15 residues long. The J segment lost 5 bases and the V segment lost 6 bases, leaving 4 bases of the junction unmatched. The chain's CDR3 is CASRGTSGRRDTQYF. The DNA of the CDR3 is TGTGCCAGCAGGGGGACTAGCGGGAGAAGAGATACGCAGTATTTT.

The chain joins TRBV11-2 to TRBJ2-1, with D possibly being TRBD1 (6 bases). V was shortened by 6 bases and J by 3 bases, with 15 bases between the two germline ends. Germline CDR1 is SGHAT and CDR2 is FQNNGV. This CDR3 region has 15 residues. The CDR3 DNA reads as TGTGCCAGCAGTCCCGGGACATCGGGCTACAATGAGCAGTTCTTC. Translating gives CASSPGTSGYNEQFF.

The chain carries TRBV5-1 and TRBJ2-5; D is unresolved. V was trimmed by 0 bases and J by 3 bases, leaving 6 bases between them. The V gene's germline CDR1 is SGHRS and CDR2 YFSETQ. CDR3 length: 13 amino acids. The CDR3 is CASSLVAEETQYF. CDR3 bases: TGCGCCAGCAGCTTGGTAGCCGAAGAGACCCAGTACTTC. Full variable domain (missing parts from reference TRBV5-1 and TRBJ2-5): KAGVTQTPRYLIKTRGQQVTLSCSPISGHRSVSWYQQTPGQGLQFLFEYFSETQRNKGNFPGRFSGRQFSNSRSEMNVSTLELGDSALYLCASSLVAEETQYFGPGTRLLVL.

This clone occurred once. The chain joins TRBV7-3 to TRBJ2-1; 7 nucleotides line up with TRBD2. This CDR3 has 14 amino acids. V lost 5 bases to trimming and J lost 5 bases; unmatched junction nucleotides: 6. Germline lookup yields CDR1 SGHTA and CDR2 FQGTGA. Written as DNA, the CDR3 is TGTGCCAGCAGCCTCCTAAGCGGGGACAATGAGCAGTTCTTC. It encodes CASSLLSGDNEQFF.

The chain couples TRBV9 to TRBJ1-1, with unresolved D. This CDR3 has 14 residues. The ends were cut back, 7 bases at V and 0 bases at J, with 13 bases in the middle. Germline V gene data show CDR1 as SGDLS and CDR2 as YYNGEE. CDR3 in amino acids: CASGEGPMNTEAFF. CDR3 bases: TGTGCCAGCGGGGAGGGTCCCATGAACACTGAAGCTTTCTTT.

The rearrangement joins TRBV19 to TRBJ1-5; 7 bases agree with TRBD1. The CDR3 contains 16 residues. Germline-derived CDR1 and CDR2 are LNHDA and SQIVND (reference sequence). V was clipped by 3 bases and J by 3 bases; unmatched bases: 8. The CDR3 loop is CASSIRIGTANQPQHF. CDR3 bases: TGTGCCAGTAGTATTCGTATAGGGACAGCCAATCAGCCCCAGCATTTT.

The rearrangement uses TRBV6-4 and TRBJ2-2; no definite D call. CDR3 size: 14 residues. Germline V CDR1 and CDR2: MRHNA, SNTAGT. With 7 bases removed from V and 1 base from J, the gap between germline ends came to 10 bases. The CDR3 nucleotides are TGTGCCAGCACGGACGGTCGGAACACCGGGGAGCTGTTTTTT. Translating gives CASTDGRNTGELFF.

The chain has TRBV4-1 and TRBJ1-5; D is ambiguous. Germline assignment: CDR1 MGHRA and CDR2 YSYEKL. The V and J ends lost 4 bases and 9 bases respectively, with 13 bases between them. This CDR3 has 13 amino acids. For the CDR3, the DNA is TGCGCCAGCAGCCCCATAGGGCTCGGGCCCCAGCATTTT. Encoded protein: CASSPIGLGPQHF.

This rearrangement joins TRBV19 to TRBJ2-2, with 9 bases matching TRBD1. The V gene end was trimmed by 5 bases and the J gene end by 1 base; junction bases not matched to a gene: 2. This CDR3 is built from 15 residues. Germline V gives CDR1 LNHDA, CDR2 SQIVND (reference sequence). DNA of the CDR3: TGTGCCAGTAGTGGGACAGGGTTGAACACCGGGGAGCTGTTTTTT. Translation gives CASSGTGLNTGELFF.

The chain combines TRBV18 with TRBJ1-2; D call uncertain. The CDR3 consists of 13 residues. Germline V gene sequence: CDR1 KGHSH, CDR2 LQKENI. Trimming took 2 bases from V and 4 from J, leaving 8 bases between them. CDR3 in amino acids: CASSPNHFYGYTF. The CDR3 region has the DNA TGTGCCAGCTCACCAAATCACTTCTATGGCTACACCTTC.

Comment on this clone: A read error may produce the germline difference seen at one junction end. V usage is TRBV2 and J usage is TRBJ1-2; D unclear. The CDR3 has 11 amino acids. Germline V gene sequence: CDR1 SNHLY, CDR2 FYNNEI. CDR3 amino acids: CASGENYGYTF. CDR3 nucleotide sequence: TGTGCCAGCGGTGAAAACTATGGCTACACCTTC.

The chain combines TRBV28 with TRBJ1-5; D is unresolved. The CDR3 has 13 amino acids. Looked up from germline, CDR1 is MDHEN and CDR2 is SYDVKM. V lost 6 bases, J lost 3 bases, and 9 bases lay in between. DNA for the CDR3: TGTGCCAGCAGAAAAGAGTTCAATCAGCCCCAGCATTTT. Translated, it gives CASRKEFNQPQHF.

V gene TRBV5-6 combines with J gene TRBJ1-6, with TRBD1 matching over 9 bases. CDR1 is SGHDT and CDR2 is YYEEEE in the germline V gene. The CDR3 extends over 16 amino acids. The J segment lost 10 bases and the V segment lost 0 bases, leaving 8 bases of the junction unmatched. The CDR3 DNA sequence: TGTGCCAGCAGCTTGGGAGCCGGGACAGGGTCATCACCCCTCCACTTT. Encoded protein: CASSLGAGTGSSPLHF.

This rearrangement joins TRBV19 to TRBJ1-1; TRBD1 matches 9 bases. The germline V gene has CDR1 LNHDA and CDR2 SQIVND (reference sequence). CDR3 length: 13 residues. V was pared by 5 bases and J by 6 bases, with 4 bases of the junction left unmatched. DNA of the CDR3: TGTGCCAGTAGTCGACAGGGGGTACCTGAAGCTTTCTTT. Amino acid sequence: CASSRQGVPEAFF.

The V gene is TRBV19, the J gene TRBJ1-5; D remains unclear. This CDR3 spans 13 amino acids. Germline CDR1 is LNHDA and CDR2 is SQIVND (reference sequence). With 6 bases removed from V and 1 base from J, the gap between germline ends came to 7 bases. The CDR3: CASRNRSNQPQHF. CDR3 sequence (DNA): TGTGCCAGTAGGAACAGAAGCAATCAGCCCCAGCATTTT.